The 14 T cell receptor beta chains given below trace back to one sample, sequenced in a study of STAT5B mutations in CD4+ large granular lymphocyte leukemia. TCRdb's copy holds only in-frame clones and misses some; the assay was immunoSEQ multiplex PCR. This table has about 32,000 clones, nearly 80% appearing once. Sequenced material: CD4+ T cells from blood buffy coats. These receptors all stem from a human donor in good health.

This chain joins TRBV7-6 and TRBJ2-3; 14 bases agree with TRBD2. J gave up 6 bases and V 5 bases, and 4 bases lay outside the gene matches. Germline assignment: CDR1 SGHVS and CDR2 FNYEAQ. This CDR3 is 15 amino acids long. The CDR3 reads CASSQGLAGVDTQYF. The DNA of the CDR3 is TGTGCCAGCAGCCAGGGACTAGCGGGAGTGGATACGCAGTATTTT.

V usage is TRBV5-4 and J usage is TRBJ2-7; the D is unclear. Trimming stripped 3 bases from V and 5 bases from J, with 6 bases between. The CDR3 extends over 11 amino acids. Germline V gene lookup returns CDR1 SGHNT and CDR2 YYREEE (reference sequence). CDR3 loop: CASSSFDEQYF. CDR3 sequence (DNA): TGTGCCAGCAGCTCCTTCGACGAGCAGTACTTC.

The V call is TRBV4-2, the J call TRBJ2-1, with 8 bases matching TRBD2. V shed 0 bases and J 0 bases; nucleotides not matched to a gene: 10. CDR1 and CDR2 (germline): LGHNA, YNFKEQ. CDR3 length equals 19 residues. In DNA form, the CDR3 reads TGTGCCAGCAGCCAAGATATTCGGGTAGCGGGGAGCTCCTACAATGAGCAGTTCTTC. This gives the protein CASSQDIRVAGSSYNEQFF.

The chain has TRBV11-2 and TRBJ1-1, with D uncertain. CDR1 is SGHAT, CDR2 FQNNGV, per germline. This CDR3 comprises 13 residues. The V end lost 5 bases, the J end lost 1 base, and 8 bases lay between the germline ends. CDR3 residues: CASSLTSNTEAFF. The CDR3 coding sequence is TGTGCCAGCAGCCTTACATCGAACACTGAAGCTTTCTTT.

The rearrangement uses TRBV5-6 and TRBJ2-7; TRBD2 matches 10 bases. Germline V gene data show CDR1 as SGHDT and CDR2 as YYEEEE. J gave up 6 bases and V 4 bases, and 7 bases lay outside the gene matches. CDR3 length equals 14 residues. The CDR3: CASSPGVAGGEQYF. CDR3 sequence (DNA): TGTGCCAGCAGCCCCGGAGTAGCGGGAGGCGAGCAGTACTTC.

The sample holds one count of this clone. The chain is built from TRBV14 and TRBJ2-5; 10 positions match TRBD1. This CDR3 has 14 amino acids. Trimming cost V 4 bases and J 3 bases; bases outside gene matches: 2. Germline CDR1 reads SGHDN; CDR2 reads FVKESK. The CDR3 loop is CASSRTGGKETQYF. Here the CDR3 DNA reads TGTGCCAGCAGCCGGACAGGGGGGAAAGAGACCCAGTACTTC.

The chain couples TRBV7-2 to TRBJ1-4, with D tentatively TRBD1 (5 bases). Trimming left V 8 bases short and J 8 bases short, with 24 bases between. The CDR3 covers 16 residues. Germline V gene data show CDR1 as SGHTA and CDR2 as FQGNSA. The CDR3 loop reads CASATRADPQWEKLFF. The CDR3 DNA is TGTGCCAGCGCTACCAGGGCCGACCCGCAGTGGGAAAAACTGTTTTTT. Full variable domain (outside the CDR3, taken from reference TRBV7-2 and TRBJ1-4): GAGVSQSPSNKVTEKGKDVELRCDPISGHTALYWYRQSLGQGLEFLIYFQGNSAPDKSGLPSDRFSAERTGGSVSTLTIQRTQQEDSAVYLCASATRADPQWEKLFFGSGTQLSVL.

J is TRBJ2-4 and V is TRBV6-5; D might be TRBD1 or TRBD2, each matching 5 bases. Trimming cost V 7 bases and J 0 bases, with 13 bases left between them. Germline V gene data show CDR1 as MNHEY and CDR2 as SVGAGI. The CDR3 is 15 amino acids. CDR3 protein: CASKEGPLAKNIQYF. In nucleotides, the CDR3 is TGTGCCAGCAAAGAGGGGCCGTTAGCCAAAAACATTCAGTACTTC.

V gene TRBV29-1 combines with J gene TRBJ1-1; a possible D gene is TRBD1 (6 bases). The ends were cut back, 3 bases at V and 4 bases at J, with 12 bases in the middle. This CDR3 has 13 amino acids. Germline lookup yields CDR1 SQVTM and CDR2 ANQGSEA. The CDR3 bases are TGCAGCGTTGATACAGGGATAGGCACTGAAGCTTTCTTT. It translates to CSVDTGIGTEAFF.

This clone was recorded once. The chain recombines TRBV19 with TRBJ2-7; TRBD1 matches 8 bases. The CDR3 length is 14 residues. V was clipped by 4 bases and J by 2 bases; unmatched bases: 4. CDR1 is LNHDA and CDR2 is SQIVND in the germline V gene (reference sequence). The CDR3 sequence: CASSTGQGTYEQYF. In nucleotides, the CDR3 is TGTGCCAGTAGTACCGGACAGGGAACCTACGAGCAGTACTTC.

The rearrangement uses TRBV7-9 and TRBJ2-2; D is unclear. The CDR3 extends over 16 amino acids. The V end was cut by 5 bases, the J end by 3 bases, with 16 bases between. Germline V gene lookup returns CDR1 SEHNR and CDR2 FQNEAQ (reference sequence). CDR3 residues: CASSHYDKAYTGELFF. The CDR3 DNA reads TGTGCCAGCAGCCACTACGACAAAGCGTACACCGGGGAGCTGTTTTTT.

This clone was found a few times. The J gene is TRBJ1-1, the V gene TRBV19; a weak D match, TRBD1 (5 bases). The CDR3 runs 15 residues. Trimming stripped 2 bases from V and 1 base from J, with 11 bases between. The germline CDR1 and CDR2 sequences are LNHDA and SQIVND (reference sequence). The DNA of the CDR3 is TGTGCCAGTAGTATAAACCCAGGGCCGAACACTGAAGCTTTCTTT. It encodes CASSINPGPNTEAFF.

In DNA, the CDR3 is TGTGCCACCTCAGGGGGCGGGCACTATGGCTACACCTTC. It translates to CATSGGGHYGYTF. The V and J genes are TRBV6-1 and TRBJ1-2, with TRBD1 matching 8 bases. The CDR3 has 13 amino acids. V trimming: 10 bases; J trimming: 3 bases; junction bases outside the gene matches: 7. Germline V gene data show CDR1 as MNHNS and CDR2 as SASEGT.

Comments on this clone: Its ends do not fully match the called genes, so a read error is possible. The J gene is TRBJ2-3, the V gene TRBV28; 8 positions agree with TRBD2. This CDR3 region has 14 residues. In germline, CDR1 is MDHEN, CDR2 SYDVKM. The CDR3 sequence is CVQTAGGGTDTQYF. CDR3 DNA sequence: TGCGTCCAAACGGCGGGGGGAGGGACAGATACGCAGTATTTT. The complete variable domain, with remaining parts taken from reference TRBV28 and TRBJ2-3, reads DVKVTQSSRYLVKRTGEKVFLECVQDMDHENMFWYRQDPGLGLRLIYFSYDVKMKEKGDIPEGYSVSREKKERFSLILESASTNQTSMYLCVQTAGGGTDTQYFGPGTRLTVL.